A selection of T cell receptor beta chains follows, all from one sample in a study of T cell responses to AZD1222 COVID-19 vaccine. Repertoires were generated with immunoSEQ multiplex PCR, while TCRdb's copy carries only in-frame clones and drops some. This table holds 200,000 to 250,000 clones, around 94% found once. This specimen consisted of peripheral blood, obtained 28 days after the second dose of the MenACWY control vaccine. The receptors shown here come from an adult who received the MenACWY meningococcal vaccine as a control. CDR3s include the opening cysteine and the closing phenylalanine or tryptophan. The D gene is left open where the match is weak. Only part of the rows carry a size: once, few, many, or a class if the clone is expanded.

TRBJ1-2,TRBV29-1,once,TRBD1,CSVGSGQGAYGYTF,TGCAGCGTTGGCTCGGGACAGGGTGCCTATGGCTACACCTTC
TRBJ2-7,TRBV27,.,.,CASSFPAGKAEQYF,TGTGCCAGCAGTTTTCCGGCAGGGAAAGCCGAGCAGTACTTC
TRBJ2-2,TRBV18,.,.,CASSPRGGELFF,TGTGCCAGCTCACCACGAGGCGGGGAGCTGTTTTTT
TRBJ2-2,TRBV6-1,.,.,CASSEWGQTTGELFF,TGTGCCAGCAGTGAATGGGGTCAGACTACCGGGGAGCTGTTTTTT
TRBJ1-4,TRBV27,.,.,CASSAPDEKLFF,TGTGCCAGCAGTGCCCCCGATGAAAAACTGTTTTTT
TRBJ2-7,TRBV7-9,few,.,CASSPRLGNYEQYF,TGTGCCAGCAGCCCCCGACTAGGGAACTACGAGCAGTACTTC
TRBJ1-2,TRBV6-6,.,TRBD1,CASRRPDRGRDGYTF,TGTGCCAGCAGGCGCCCTGACAGGGGGCGGGATGGCTACACCTTC
TRBJ1-5,TRBV30,.,.,CAWSEQHDQPQHF,TGTGCCTGGAGCGAACAGCACGATCAGCCCCAGCATTTT
TRBJ1-3,TRBV21-1,.,.,CASSHPRQGAIGNTIYF,TGTGCCAGCAGCCACCCTCGACAGGGGGCGATCGGAAACACCATATATTTT
TRBJ1-1,TRBV6-5,.,TRBD1,CASSYLDRGGTEAFF,TGTGCCAGCAGTTACCTCGACAGGGGCGGGACTGAAGCTTTCTTT
TRBJ2-7,TRBV7-2,.,.,CASSLVEGVEQYF,TGTGCCAGCAGCTTAGTTGAAGGGGTCGAGCAGTACTTC
TRBJ2-4,TRBV3-1/TRBV3-2,.,TRBD2,CASSQDSGGGNIQYF,TGTGCCAGCAGCCAAGATAGCGGGGGGGGAAACATTCAGTACTTC
TRBJ1-1,TRBV19,once,.,CASRGAREAFF,TGTGCCAGTAGGGGGGCCCGTGAAGCTTTCTTT
TRBJ1-2,TRBV15,.,TRBD1,CATSREGQGADYGYTF,TGTGCCACCAGCAGAGAAGGACAGGGGGCAGACTATGGCTACACCTTC
TRBJ2-2,TRBV19,.,.,CASSIPPGSSNTGELFF,TGTGCCAGTAGTATCCCCCCAGGATCCTCGAACACCGGGGAGCTGTTTTTT
TRBJ1-2,TRBV5-1,.,TRBD1,CASTAGTVDGYTF,TGCGCCAGCACCGCCGGGACAGTAGATGGCTACACCTTC
TRBJ2-2,TRBV6-6,once,.,CASSYTIGELFF,TGTGCCAGCAGTTACACGATCGGGGAGCTGTTTTTT
TRBJ1-1,TRBV10-3,.,TRBD1,CATADRGIDTEAFF,TGTGCCACGGCTGACAGGGGTATAGATACTGAAGCTTTCTTT
TRBJ2-1,TRBV7-6,.,TRBD2,CASRGLAGSYNEQFF,TGTGCCAGCAGGGGACTAGCGGGCTCCTACAATGAGCAGTTCTTC
TRBJ1-2,TRBV18,.,.,CASSPGVEGYGYTF,TGTGCCAGCTCCCCAGGGGTGGAGGGCTATGGCTACACCTTC
TRBJ2-7,TRBV19,.,.,CASTGESYEQYF,TGTGCCAGTACGGGCGAATCCTACGAGCAGTACTTC
TRBJ2-7,TRBV27,.,TRBD1,CASSSDRGLADEQYF,TGTGCCAGCAGTTCCGACAGGGGGCTAGCGGACGAGCAGTACTTC
TRBJ2-5,TRBV14,.,TRBD2,CASSQDVGTSASTQYF,TGTGCCAGCAGCCAAGATGTCGGGACTAGCGCTTCGACCCAGTACTTC
TRBJ2-3,TRBV27,.,.,CASSLVRVSDTQYF,TGTGCCAGCAGTTTAGTACGGGTATCAGATACGCAGTATTTT
TRBJ1-1,TRBV28,.,.,CASSSPGVPGTEAFF,TGTGCCAGCAGTTCCCCGGGCGTCCCGGGCACTGAAGCTTTCTTT
TRBJ1-2,TRBV6-1,few,.,CASSESFLGLRYTF,TGTGCCAGCAGTGAATCCTTTCTCGGCTTGAGGTACACCTTC
TRBJ1-6,TRBV28,.,.,CASALTVYNSPLHF,TGTGCCAGCGCCCTTACAGTCTATAATTCACCCCTCCACTTT
TRBJ2-1,TRBV5-4,.,TRBD2,CASTTRSGVYNEQFF,TGTGCCAGCACCACTCGTAGCGGGGTCTACAATGAGCAGTTCTTC
TRBJ1-1,TRBV18,.,.,CASSPTRAGKMNTEAFF,TGTGCCAGCTCACCCACCCGGGCAGGGAAAATGAACACTGAAGCTTTCTTT
TRBJ1-2,TRBV10-3,.,TRBD1,CAISESTGNYGYTF,TGTGCCATCAGTGAGTCGACAGGGAACTATGGCTACACCTTC
TRBJ2-7,TRBV27,.,.,CASGSRGRYEQYF,TGTGCCAGCGGCTCGCGAGGACGATACGAGCAGTACTTC
TRBJ1-5,TRBV6-2/TRBV6-3,.,TRBD1,CASSPGTGFLQPQHF,TGTGCCAGCAGCCCCGGGACAGGCTTTTTGCAGCCCCAGCATTTT
TRBJ1-2,TRBV5-1,.,TRBD1,CASSFGTGMNYGYTF,TGCGCCAGCAGCTTTGGGACAGGAATGAACTATGGCTACACCTTC
TRBJ1-2,TRBV3-1/TRBV3-2,.,TRBD1,CASSQSPGQGARGKTYGYTF,TGTGCCAGCAGCCAATCACCGGGACAGGGGGCGAGGGGGAAGACCTATGGCTACACCTTC
TRBJ2-7,TRBV5-1,.,TRBD1,CASSLPGQYIFEQYF,TGCGCCAGCAGCTTACCGGGACAGTACATTTTCGAGCAGTACTTC
TRBJ2-7,TRBV6-6,.,TRBD1,CASSRDRGYEQYF,TGTGCCAGCAGCCGGGACAGGGGCTACGAGCAGTACTTC
TRBJ1-2,TRBV27,.,TRBD1,CASSPQGAGDYGYTF,TGTGCCAGCAGTCCCCAGGGGGCCGGGGACTATGGCTACACCTTC
TRBJ2-1,TRBV25-1,.,.,CASSPTFDEQFF,TGTGCCAGCAGCCCTACTTTCGATGAGCAGTTCTTC
TRBJ1-1,TRBV19,.,.,CASTLQGNTEAFF,TGTGCCAGTACCCTACAGGGCAACACTGAAGCTTTCTTT
TRBJ2-3,TRBV6-2/TRBV6-3,.,TRBD2,CASSYLPERGSPGGVAQYF,TGTGCCAGCAGTTACCTGCCGGAGCGGGGGTCACCAGGAGGGGTGGCGCAGTATTTT
TRBJ2-3,TRBV3-1/TRBV3-2,.,TRBD2,CASSQEGSGGTLVRFTDTQYF,TGTGCCAGCAGCCAAGAGGGTTCGGGGGGGACCCTGGTTCGATTCACAGATACGCAGTATTTT
TRBJ1-1,TRBV19,once,.,CASQTQGTEAFF,TGTGCCAGTCAGACACAGGGTACTGAAGCTTTCTTT
TRBJ1-1,TRBV6-5,.,.,CASSRTGNTEAFF,TGTGCCAGCAGTCGGACCGGGAACACTGAAGCTTTCTTT
TRBJ1-2,TRBV5-5,.,.,CASSLGGVDYGYTF,TGTGCCAGCAGCTTGGGCGGGGTGGACTATGGCTACACCTTC
TRBJ1-1,TRBV30,.,TRBD1,CAWIRYRGQGTEAFF,TGTGCCTGGATCCGTTACAGGGGGCAAGGGACTGAAGCTTTCTTT
TRBJ2-5,TRBV12-3/TRBV12-4,.,.,CASSPFSEETQYF,TGTGCCAGCAGTCCCTTCAGTGAAGAGACCCAGTACTTC
TRBJ2-7,TRBV4-2,.,.,CASSQGAEQYF,TGTGCCAGCAGCCAAGGGGCAGAGCAGTACTTC
TRBJ1-1,TRBV2,.,.,CASRELANTEAFF,TGTGCCAGCAGAGAGTTGGCGAACACTGAAGCTTTCTTT
TRBJ1-4,TRBV19,many,.,CASSIDRSGEKLFF,TGTGCCAGTAGTATCGACAGGTCTGGAGAAAAACTGTTTTTT
TRBJ1-2,TRBV25-1,.,TRBD1,CASREDRPPYGYTF,TGTGCCAGCAGGGAGGACAGGCCCCCCTATGGCTACACCTTC
TRBJ2-2,TRBV7-3,.,TRBD2,CASSSGLALAGELFF,TGTGCCAGCAGCTCTGGACTAGCGTTGGCCGGGGAGCTGTTTTTT
TRBJ1-1,TRBV2,.,.,CASTGILSGTEAFF,TGTGCCAGCACGGGGATTCTAAGTGGCACTGAAGCTTTCTTT
TRBJ2-6,TRBV19,.,TRBD1,CASSSGGGVANVLTF,TGTGCCAGTAGTTCAGGGGGCGGTGTGGCCAACGTCCTGACTTTC
TRBJ2-7,TRBV6-5,.,TRBD1,CASSSRTGTGEQYF,TGTGCCAGCAGTTCGCGGACAGGGACGGGTGAGCAGTACTTC
TRBJ1-1,TRBV9,.,.,CASASLANKGGGNTEAFF,TGTGCCAGCGCATCCCTCGCGAACAAGGGCGGGGGGAACACTGAAGCTTTCTTT
TRBJ2-7,TRBV19,.,TRBD1,CASSRRDSSYEQYF,TGTGCCAGTAGCCGCCGGGACAGCTCCTACGAGCAGTACTTC